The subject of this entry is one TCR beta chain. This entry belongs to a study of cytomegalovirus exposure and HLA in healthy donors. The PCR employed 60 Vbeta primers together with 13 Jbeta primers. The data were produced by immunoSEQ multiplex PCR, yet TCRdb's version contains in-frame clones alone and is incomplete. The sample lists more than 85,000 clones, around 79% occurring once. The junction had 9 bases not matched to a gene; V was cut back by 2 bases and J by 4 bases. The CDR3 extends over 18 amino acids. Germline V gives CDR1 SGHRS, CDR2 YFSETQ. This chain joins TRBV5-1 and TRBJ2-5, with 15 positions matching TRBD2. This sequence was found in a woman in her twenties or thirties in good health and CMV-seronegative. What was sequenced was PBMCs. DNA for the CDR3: TGCGCCAGCAGCTTCGGACTAGCGGGAGGGCCGCTCGGAGAGACCCAGTACTTC. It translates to CASSFGLAGGPLGETQYF.